This entry is about one T cell receptor (beta chain). What it binds is not known. The CDR3 is 16 amino acids. Germline V CDR1 and CDR2: MNHNY, SVGAGI (reference sequence). The junction had 10 bases not matched to a gene; V was cut back by 2 bases and J by 6 bases. The repertoire was sequenced with immunoSEQ multiplex PCR; TCRdb's copy has only in-frame clones and lacks some. The sample consists of more than 8,500 clones, approximately 80% of them appearing once. The entry originates in a study of tumor-infiltrating lymphocytes in localized non-small cell lung cancer. Study in general: From each patient, both tumor and uninvolved lung, non-adjacent to tumor, were sampled. Study-level points and caveats: Only some patients had TCR sequencing, depending on available tissue.

The specimen sequenced was uninvolved lung tissue not adjacent to the tumor. The sequence came from a human donor with non-small cell lung cancer. This chain connects TRBV6-6 to TRBJ1-2; 9 bases are a match to TRBD1. The chain's CDR3 is CASSYPGTGSWNGYTF. CDR3 nucleotide sequence: TGTGCCAGCAGTTACCCTGGGACAGGGAGTTGGAATGGCTACACCTTC.